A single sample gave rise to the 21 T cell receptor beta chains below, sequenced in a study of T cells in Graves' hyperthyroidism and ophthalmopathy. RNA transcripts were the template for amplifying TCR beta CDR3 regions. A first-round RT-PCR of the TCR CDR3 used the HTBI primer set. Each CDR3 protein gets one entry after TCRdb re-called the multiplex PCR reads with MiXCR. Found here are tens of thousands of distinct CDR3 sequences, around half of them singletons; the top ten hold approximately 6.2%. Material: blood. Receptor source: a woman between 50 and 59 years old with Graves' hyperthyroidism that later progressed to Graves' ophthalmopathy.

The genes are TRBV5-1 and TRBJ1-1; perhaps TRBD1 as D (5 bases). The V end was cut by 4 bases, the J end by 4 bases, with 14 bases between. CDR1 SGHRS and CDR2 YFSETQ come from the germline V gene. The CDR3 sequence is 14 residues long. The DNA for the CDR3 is TGCGCCAGCAGCCCCAGGAGGGGTGGCACTGAAGCTTTCTTT. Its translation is CASSPRRGGTEAFF.

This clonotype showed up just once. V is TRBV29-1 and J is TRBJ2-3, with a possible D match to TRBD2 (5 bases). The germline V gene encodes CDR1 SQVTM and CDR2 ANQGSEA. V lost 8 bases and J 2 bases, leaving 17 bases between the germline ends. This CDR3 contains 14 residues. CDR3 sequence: CSSYKGRDTDTQYF. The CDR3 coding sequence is TGCAGCAGTTACAAGGGTCGGGACACAGATACGCAGTATTTT.

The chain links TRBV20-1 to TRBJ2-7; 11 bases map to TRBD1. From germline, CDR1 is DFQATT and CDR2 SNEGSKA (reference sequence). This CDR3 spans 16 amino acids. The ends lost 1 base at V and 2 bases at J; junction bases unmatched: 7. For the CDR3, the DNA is TGCAGTGCTAGAGTAGGTGCGGGACAGGGGGCCTACGAGCAGTACTTC. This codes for CSARVGAGQGAYEQYF.

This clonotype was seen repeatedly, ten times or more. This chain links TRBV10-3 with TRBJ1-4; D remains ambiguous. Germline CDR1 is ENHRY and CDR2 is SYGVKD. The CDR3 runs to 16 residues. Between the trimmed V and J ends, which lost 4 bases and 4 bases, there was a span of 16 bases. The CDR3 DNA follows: TGTGCCATCAGTGGCAACTCACAAAGAAATAATGAAAAACTGTTTTTT. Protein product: CAISGNSQRNNEKLFF.

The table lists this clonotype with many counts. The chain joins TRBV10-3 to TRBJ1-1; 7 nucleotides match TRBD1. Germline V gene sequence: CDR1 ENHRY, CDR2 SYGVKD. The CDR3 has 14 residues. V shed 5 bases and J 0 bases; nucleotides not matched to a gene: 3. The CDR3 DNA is TGTGCCATCAGTCCCGGGACAGTGAACACTGAAGCTTTCTTT. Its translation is CAISPGTVNTEAFF.

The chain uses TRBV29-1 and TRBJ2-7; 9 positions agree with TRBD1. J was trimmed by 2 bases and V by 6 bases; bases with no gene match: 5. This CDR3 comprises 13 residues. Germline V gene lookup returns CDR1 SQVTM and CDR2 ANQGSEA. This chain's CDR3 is CSVPGQGTYEQYF. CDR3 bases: TGCAGCGTCCCGGGACAGGGAACCTACGAGCAGTACTTC.

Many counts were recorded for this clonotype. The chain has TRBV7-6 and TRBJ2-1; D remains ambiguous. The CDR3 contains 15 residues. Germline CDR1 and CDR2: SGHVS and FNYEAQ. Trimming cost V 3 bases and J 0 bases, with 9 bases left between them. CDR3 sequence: CASSFTTSSYNEQFF. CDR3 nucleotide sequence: TGTGCCAGCAGCTTTACTACGAGCTCCTACAATGAGCAGTTCTTC.

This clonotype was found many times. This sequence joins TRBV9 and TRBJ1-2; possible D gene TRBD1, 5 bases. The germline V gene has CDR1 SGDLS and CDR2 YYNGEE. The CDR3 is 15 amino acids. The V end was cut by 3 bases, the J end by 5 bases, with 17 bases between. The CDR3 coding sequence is TGTGCCAGCAGCGCACGCTCGGGGGGATGGTATGGCTACACCTTC. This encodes CASSARSGGWYGYTF.

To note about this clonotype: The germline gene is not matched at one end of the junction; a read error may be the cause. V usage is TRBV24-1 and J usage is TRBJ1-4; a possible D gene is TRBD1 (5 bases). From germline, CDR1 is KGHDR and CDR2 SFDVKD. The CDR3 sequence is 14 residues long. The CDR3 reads CGTSSEGEGEKLFF. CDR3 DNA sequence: TGTGGCACCAGTTCCGAGGGAGAGGGGGAAAAACTGTTTTTT.

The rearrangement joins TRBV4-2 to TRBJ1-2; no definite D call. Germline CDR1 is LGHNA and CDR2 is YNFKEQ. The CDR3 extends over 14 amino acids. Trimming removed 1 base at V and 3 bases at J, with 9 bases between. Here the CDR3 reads CASSQVITDYGYTF. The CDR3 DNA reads TGTGCCAGCAGCCAAGTAATAACAGACTATGGCTACACCTTC.

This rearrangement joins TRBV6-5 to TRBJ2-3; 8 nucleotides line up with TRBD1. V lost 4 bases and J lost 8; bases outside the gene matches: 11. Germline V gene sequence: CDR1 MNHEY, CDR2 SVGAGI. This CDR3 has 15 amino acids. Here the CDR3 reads CASSLRGQGLGTQYF. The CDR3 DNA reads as TGTGCCAGCAGTTTAAGAGGACAGGGTTTAGGTACGCAGTATTTT.

This CDR3 reads CSARLAGTSYNEQFF. CDR3 DNA sequence: TGCAGTGCTAGACTAGCGGGCACCTCCTACAATGAGCAGTTCTTC. This chain joins TRBV20-1 and TRBJ2-1; 8 bases match TRBD2. This CDR3 is built from 15 residues. V lost 2 bases to trimming and J lost 0 bases; unmatched junction nucleotides: 3. Germline CDR1 and CDR2: DFQATT and SNEGSKA (reference sequence).

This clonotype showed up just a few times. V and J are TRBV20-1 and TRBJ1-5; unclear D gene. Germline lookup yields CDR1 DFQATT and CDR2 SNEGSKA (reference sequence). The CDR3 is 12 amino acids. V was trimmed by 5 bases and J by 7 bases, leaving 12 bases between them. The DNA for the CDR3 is TGCAGTGCTGCCCCACAAAGGCAGCCCCAGCATTTT. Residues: CSAAPQRQPQHF.

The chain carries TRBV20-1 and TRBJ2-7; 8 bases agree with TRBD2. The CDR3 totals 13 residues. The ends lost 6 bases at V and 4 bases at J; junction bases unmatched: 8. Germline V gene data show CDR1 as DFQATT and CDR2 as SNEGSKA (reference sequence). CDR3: CSARPGGRYEQYF. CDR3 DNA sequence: TGCAGTGCGAGACCGGGGGGGAGATACGAGCAGTACTTC.

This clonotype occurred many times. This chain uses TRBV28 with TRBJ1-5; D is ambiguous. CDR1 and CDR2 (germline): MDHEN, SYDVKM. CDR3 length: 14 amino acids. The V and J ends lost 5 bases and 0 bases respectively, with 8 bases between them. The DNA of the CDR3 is TGTGCCAGCAGTGACCTTTATAGCAATCAGCCCCAGCATTTT. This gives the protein CASSDLYSNQPQHF.

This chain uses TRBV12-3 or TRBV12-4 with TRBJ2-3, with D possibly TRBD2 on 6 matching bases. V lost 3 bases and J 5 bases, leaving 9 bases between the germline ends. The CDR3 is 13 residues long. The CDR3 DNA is TGTGCCAGCAGTTTCCGGGGGTTAGATACGCAGTATTTT. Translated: CASSFRGLDTQYF.

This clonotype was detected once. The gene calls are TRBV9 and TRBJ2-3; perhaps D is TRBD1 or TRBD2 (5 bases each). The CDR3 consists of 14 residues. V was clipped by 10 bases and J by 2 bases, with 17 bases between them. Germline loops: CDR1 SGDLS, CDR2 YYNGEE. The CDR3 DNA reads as TGTGCCGGGTCCCAAGGGACCCCCACAGATACGCAGTATTTT. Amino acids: CAGSQGTPTDTQYF.

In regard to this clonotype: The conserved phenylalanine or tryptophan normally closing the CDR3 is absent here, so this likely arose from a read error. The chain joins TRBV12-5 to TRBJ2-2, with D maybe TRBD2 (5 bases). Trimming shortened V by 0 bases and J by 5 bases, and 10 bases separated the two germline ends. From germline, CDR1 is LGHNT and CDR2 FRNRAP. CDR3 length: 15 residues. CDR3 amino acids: CASGLVGGRTGELFL. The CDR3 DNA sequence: TGTGCTAGTGGTTTGGTTGGAGGAAGAACCGGGGAGCTGTTTCTT.

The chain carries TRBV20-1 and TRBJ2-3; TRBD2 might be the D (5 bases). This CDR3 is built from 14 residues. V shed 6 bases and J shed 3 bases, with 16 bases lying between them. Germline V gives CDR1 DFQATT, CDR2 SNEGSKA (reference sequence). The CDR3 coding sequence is TGCAGTGCAGCACTAGAGGGAGTGACAGATACGCAGTATTTT. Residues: CSAALEGVTDTQYF.

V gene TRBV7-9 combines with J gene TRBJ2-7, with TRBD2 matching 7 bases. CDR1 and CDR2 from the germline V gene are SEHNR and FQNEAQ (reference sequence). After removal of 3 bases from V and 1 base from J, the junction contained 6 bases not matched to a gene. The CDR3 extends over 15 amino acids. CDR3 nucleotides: TGTGCCAGCAGCTTCGTAAGTAGCGGGTCCTACGAGCAGTACTTC. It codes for CASSFVSSGSYEQYF.

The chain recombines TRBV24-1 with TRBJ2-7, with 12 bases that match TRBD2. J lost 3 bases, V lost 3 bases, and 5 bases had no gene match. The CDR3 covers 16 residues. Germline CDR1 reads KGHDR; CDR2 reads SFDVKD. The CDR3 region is CATSDPRTSGDYEQYF. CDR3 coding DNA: TGTGCCACCAGTGATCCTAGGACTAGCGGGGACTACGAGCAGTACTTC.